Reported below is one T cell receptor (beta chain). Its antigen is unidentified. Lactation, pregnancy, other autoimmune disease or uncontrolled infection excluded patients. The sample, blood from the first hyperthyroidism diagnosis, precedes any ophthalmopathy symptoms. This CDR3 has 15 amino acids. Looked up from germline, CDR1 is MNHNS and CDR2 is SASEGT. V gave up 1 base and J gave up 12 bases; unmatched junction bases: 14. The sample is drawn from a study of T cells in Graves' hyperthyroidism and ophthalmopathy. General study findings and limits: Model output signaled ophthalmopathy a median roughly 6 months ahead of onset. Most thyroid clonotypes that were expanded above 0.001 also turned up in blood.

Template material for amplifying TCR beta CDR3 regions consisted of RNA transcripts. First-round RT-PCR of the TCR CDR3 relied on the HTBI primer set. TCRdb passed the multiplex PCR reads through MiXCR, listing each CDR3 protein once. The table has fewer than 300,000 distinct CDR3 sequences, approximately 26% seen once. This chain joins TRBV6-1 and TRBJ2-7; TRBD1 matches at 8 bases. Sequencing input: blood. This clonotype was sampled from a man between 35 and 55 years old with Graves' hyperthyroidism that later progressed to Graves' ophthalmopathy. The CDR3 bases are TGTGCCAGCAGTGAAGTCTCAGGGGGCGTTAATCCCCGGTACTTC. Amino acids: CASSEVSGGVNPRYF.